These 24 T cell receptor beta chains originate from one sample sequenced in a study of shared clonotypes between healthy human individuals. Selected positively for CCR7 and CD45RO-negative, naive CD8 cells excluded terminally differentiated effector memory CD45RA+ cells. Sequencing was performed with immunoSEQ multiplex PCR; in TCRdb, only in-frame clones are kept and a portion is missing. The table includes around 2.1 million clones, more than 85% detected once. The material sequenced was naive CD8+ T cells from PBMCs. These receptors were collected from a man younger than 35 in good health. Some clones in this sample may be carry-over from other donors' samples.

The chain joins TRBV5-6 to TRBJ2-1, with D possibly being TRBD1 (6 bases). The V and J ends lost 4 bases and 6 bases respectively, with 14 bases between them. Germline V lookup: CDR1 SGHDT, CDR2 YYEEEE. This CDR3 comprises 14 residues. This CDR3 reads CASSTAGTINEQFF. The CDR3, as DNA: TGTGCCAGCAGCACCGCCGGGACAATCAATGAGCAGTTCTTC.

The rearrangement uses TRBV5-1 and TRBJ2-7; 16 positions match TRBD2. V trimming: 5 bases; J trimming: 5 bases; junction bases outside the gene matches: 7. This CDR3 region has 16 residues. Germline assignment: CDR1 SGHRS and CDR2 YFSETQ. The chain's CDR3 is CASSPGTSGRADEQYF. DNA of the CDR3: TGCGCCAGCAGTCCCGGGACTAGCGGGAGGGCGGACGAGCAGTACTTC.

The gene calls are TRBV15 and TRBJ2-2, with 11 positions matching TRBD2. After removal of 5 bases from V and 0 bases from J, the junction contained 2 bases not matched to a gene. This CDR3 contains 16 residues. Germline CDR1 and CDR2: LNHNV and YYDKDF (reference sequence). CDR3 coding DNA: TGTGCCACCAGCCGACTAGCGGGAACGAACACCGGGGAGCTGTTTTTT. It encodes CATSRLAGTNTGELFF.

The chain couples TRBV7-9 to TRBJ1-3; 7 bases fit TRBD1. CDR1 is SEHNR, CDR2 FQNEAQ, per germline (reference sequence). CDR3 length: 15 amino acids. Trimming at V came to 5 bases and at J to 4 bases, leaving 8 bases not matched to a gene. CDR3 amino acids: CASSLQGLVGNTIYF. The CDR3 bases are TGTGCCAGCAGCCTACAGGGGCTGGTGGGAAACACCATATATTTT.

The rearrangement links TRBV15 to TRBJ1-1, with D tentatively TRBD1 (6 bases). Trimming took off 6 bases at V and 3 bases at J, with 14 bases between the two ends. Germline CDR1 reads LNHNV; CDR2 reads YYDKDF (reference sequence). The CDR3 runs 14 residues. DNA of the CDR3: TGTGCCACCAGTTGGGGGCGCACGGACACTGAAGCTTTCTTT. It specifies CATSWGRTDTEAFF.

The genes are TRBV7-9 and TRBJ1-2; no clear D gene. CDR3 length: 12 residues. Trimming left V 5 bases short and J 7 bases short, with 11 bases between. The germline V gene encodes CDR1 SEHNR and CDR2 FQNEAQ (reference sequence). The CDR3 DNA follows: TGTGCCAGCAGCCCCGCATCCCTTGGCTACACCTTC. Translation: CASSPASLGYTF.

The chain couples TRBV28 to TRBJ1-5, with D hard to call. V dropped 3 bases and J dropped 2 bases, with 8 bases sitting between them. This CDR3 has 14 residues. Germline lookup yields CDR1 MDHEN and CDR2 SYDVKM. The CDR3 spells CASSFGSGNQPQHF. The CDR3 DNA is TGTGCCAGCAGTTTTGGGAGCGGCAATCAGCCCCAGCATTTT.

The genes are TRBV5-4 and TRBJ1-2; a weak D match, TRBD1 (5 bases). The germline V gene encodes CDR1 SGHNT and CDR2 YYREEE (reference sequence). Trimming pared 4 bases from V and 0 bases from J, leaving 16 bases between. This CDR3 has 16 amino acids. CDR3 amino acids: CASSQGLTVANYGYTF. The DNA of the CDR3 is TGTGCCAGCAGCCAGGGCCTGACAGTAGCTAACTATGGCTACACCTTC.

This sequence joins TRBV27 and TRBJ2-1, with D perhaps TRBD2 (5 bases). Trimming removed 8 bases at V and 4 bases at J, with 24 bases between. The CDR3 covers 17 residues. CDR1 is MNHEY, CDR2 SMNVEV, per germline (reference sequence). CDR3 residues: CASGPYALVREYNEQFF. CDR3 nucleotide sequence: TGTGCCAGCGGTCCCTACGCCCTAGTAAGGGAGTACAATGAGCAGTTCTTC.

J is TRBJ2-3 and V is TRBV15, with TRBD2 identical over 9 bases. Germline CDR1 LNHNV, CDR2 YYDKDF (reference sequence). V gave up 0 bases and J gave up 2 bases; unmatched junction bases: 12. The CDR3 runs 19 residues. Here the CDR3 DNA reads TGTGCCACCAGCAGAGATCGAGGACTAGCGTTGACAAACACAGATACGCAGTATTTT. This translates into CATSRDRGLALTNTDTQYF.

The chain joins TRBV4-1 to TRBJ2-3, with D possibly being TRBD2 (5 bases). The CDR3 runs 13 residues. V was cut by 4 bases and J by 5 bases, with 10 bases left in between. In germline, CDR1 is MGHRA, CDR2 YSYEKL. This chain's CDR3 is CASSRTSGDTQYF. The CDR3 DNA sequence: TGCGCCAGCAGCCGGACTTCGGGAGATACGCAGTATTTT.

The chain uses TRBV4-2 and TRBJ1-6, with D possibly TRBD1 on 5 matching bases. Trimming removed 1 base from V and 10 bases from J, with 20 bases in between. Germline V gene lookup returns CDR1 LGHNA and CDR2 YNFKEQ. The CDR3 runs to 17 residues. CDR3 nucleotides: TGTGCCAGCAGCCAAGGATTGGACATCTCGTCAGTGTCACCCCTCCACTTT. Its protein is CASSQGLDISSVSPLHF.

The chain uses TRBV9 and TRBJ1-4; D is unclear. Per the germline V gene, CDR1 is SGDLS and CDR2 is YYNGEE. The CDR3 totals 15 residues. The V end lost 1 base, the J end lost 4 bases, and 11 bases lay between the germline ends. CDR3 residues: CASSVTATFNEKLFF. The CDR3 nucleotides read TGTGCCAGCAGCGTAACAGCGACCTTTAATGAAAAACTGTTTTTT.

The rearrangement joins TRBV2 to TRBJ2-1; tentatively, D is TRBD2 (5 bases). The CDR3 runs 14 residues. With 7 bases removed from V and 4 bases from J, the gap between germline ends came to 14 bases. Germline lookup yields CDR1 SNHLY and CDR2 FYNNEI. The CDR3 bases are TGTGCCAGCAATGGACTCACCTCTTACAATGAGCAGTTCTTC. Translated, it gives CASNGLTSYNEQFF.

Turning to this clone: This same CDR3 is encoded by further DNA sequences in the sample. The rearrangement uses TRBV9 and TRBJ2-2; no clear D gene. This CDR3 is 15 amino acids long. Trimming took 0 bases from V and 0 from J, leaving 6 bases between them. Germline-derived CDR1 and CDR2 are SGDLS and YYNGEE. This CDR3 is CASSVAGSNTGELFF. CDR3 DNA: TGTGCCAGCAGCGTAGCGGGTTCGAACACCGGGGAGCTGTTTTTT. The full variable domain, its missing parts supplied by reference TRBV9 and TRBJ2-2, is DSGVTQTPKHLITATGQRVTLRCSPRSGDLSVYWYQQSLDQGLQFLIQYYNGEERAKGNILERFSAQQFPDLHSELNLSSLELGDSALYFCASSVAGSNTGELFFGEGSRLTVL.

Notes on this clone: Other nucleotide sequences from this sample produce the same CDR3. The genes are TRBV5-1 and TRBJ2-7; 8 bases match TRBD1. CDR3 length equals 13 residues. In germline, CDR1 is SGHRS, CDR2 YFSETQ. Germline trimming cut 3 bases from V and 3 bases from J; bases unmatched to any gene: 2. CDR3 residues: CASSSGGGYEQYF. For the CDR3, the DNA is TGCGCCAGCAGCTCAGGGGGCGGCTACGAGCAGTACTTC.

The chain uses TRBV4-3 and TRBJ2-5; perhaps D is TRBD1 or TRBD2 (5 bases each). There are 15 residues in the CDR3. Trimming removed 1 base at V and 5 bases at J, with 14 bases between. The germline gives CDR1 LGHNA, CDR2 YSLEER. DNA for the CDR3: TGCGCCAGCAGCCAAGGTATCGTCAGGGACGAGACCCAGTACTTC. It encodes CASSQGIVRDETQYF.

This chain connects TRBV9 to TRBJ2-3, with D possibly matching TRBD2 (6 bases). The germline V gene has CDR1 SGDLS and CDR2 YYNGEE. The CDR3 consists of 15 residues. Trimming cost V 3 bases and J 1 base, with 12 bases left between them. The CDR3 region is CASSAGTYRTDTQYF. In nucleotides, the CDR3 is TGTGCCAGCAGCGCCGGGACTTACCGCACAGATACGCAGTATTTT. The variable domain in full, completed from reference TRBV9 and TRBJ2-3, reads DSGVTQTPKHLITATGQRVTLRCSPRSGDLSVYWYQQSLDQGLQFLIQYYNGEERAKGNILERFSAQQFPDLHSELNLSSLELGDSALYFCASSAGTYRTDTQYFGPGTRLTVL.

The chain has TRBV2 and TRBJ2-1; D not resolved. The CDR3 totals 15 residues. Looked up from germline, CDR1 is SNHLY and CDR2 is FYNNEI. The ends were cut back, 3 bases at V and 5 bases at J, with 14 bases in the middle. For the CDR3, the DNA is TGTGCCAGCAGTGAGTCCGGTTGGCGACACAATGAGCAGTTCTTC. Protein: CASSESGWRHNEQFF. Drawing the rest from reference TRBV2 and TRBJ2-1, the complete variable domain is EPEVTQTPSHQVTQMGQEVILRCVPISNHLYFYWYRQILGQKVEFLVSFYNNEISEKSEIFDDQFSVERPDGSNFTLKIRSTKLEDSAMYFCASSESGWRHNEQFFGPGTRLTVL.

Only one count was recorded for this clone. The rearrangement uses TRBV9 and TRBJ2-1, with 12 bases aligning to TRBD2. Trimming took 3 bases from V and 3 from J; bases not matched to a gene: 7. The CDR3 extends over 17 amino acids. Germline V gene data show CDR1 as SGDLS and CDR2 as YYNGEE. The CDR3 is CASSDRTSGVGYNEQFF. CDR3 in DNA: TGTGCCAGCAGCGACCGGACTAGCGGGGTGGGCTACAATGAGCAGTTCTTC.

This sequence joins TRBV29-1 and TRBJ2-5; 9 bases match TRBD2. V was clipped by 1 base and J by 5 bases; unmatched bases: 5. Germline CDR1 reads SQVTM; CDR2 reads ANQGSEA. CDR3 length: 14 residues. CDR3 loop: CSVEGREGRETQYF. The CDR3 DNA sequence: TGCAGCGTTGAAGGGCGGGAGGGCCGGGAGACCCAGTACTTC.

CDR3 loop: CASSYETGGTEAFF. The CDR3 DNA is TGTGCCAGCAGTTACGAAACAGGGGGCACTGAAGCTTTCTTT. The chain links TRBV28 to TRBJ1-1, with 8 nucleotides matching TRBD1. The CDR3 totals 14 residues. The ends lost 4 bases at V and 4 bases at J; junction bases unmatched: 5. The germline gives CDR1 MDHEN, CDR2 SYDVKM. Variable domain in full (rest from reference TRBV28 and TRBJ1-1): DVKVTQSSRYLVKRTGEKVFLECVQDMDHENMFWYRQDPGLGLRLIYFSYDVKMKEKGDIPEGYSVSREKKERFSLILESASTNQTSMYLCASSYETGGTEAFFGQGTRLTVV.

This clone appeared a single time. The genes are TRBV28 and TRBJ2-1, with TRBD2 identical over 8 bases. Losses at the gene ends were 2 bases for V and 6 bases for J; bases not matched to a gene: 6. Germline V gives CDR1 MDHEN, CDR2 SYDVKM. The CDR3 is made up of 15 amino acids. DNA of the CDR3: TGTGCCAGCAGTTTAGGGACTAGTTCTTCCAATGAGCAGTTCTTC. Translated, it gives CASSLGTSSSNEQFF.

This rearrangement joins TRBV9 to TRBJ2-3, with 9 bases fitting TRBD1. Germline V lookup: CDR1 SGDLS, CDR2 YYNGEE. This CDR3 region has 16 residues. The junction had 4 bases not matched to a gene; V was cut back by 0 bases and J by 2 bases. This chain's CDR3 is CASSVVGQGATDTQYF. CDR3 DNA: TGTGCCAGCAGCGTAGTGGGACAGGGAGCCACAGATACGCAGTATTTT.